This T cell receptor (beta chain) stems from a study of T-cell reconstitution after alpha-beta-depleted transplantation in children. Study results and caveats: Diversity and T-cell counts at one year after transplant derived mostly from new T cells.

V shed 6 bases, J shed 2 bases, and the junction held 8 bases outside the gene matches. CDR1 is LNHDA, CDR2 SQIVND, per germline (reference sequence). The CDR3 runs to 17 residues. Remarks on this clonotype: Its matching antigen is unknown.

Preparation of the TCRbeta library was carried out with unique molecular identifiers. TCRdb itself ran the PCR reads through MiXCR, one entry per CDR3 protein. Here the sample spans approximately 210,000 distinct CDR3 sequences, around a sixth being singletons. The receptor was isolated from a male patient aged 2 to 10 who had a stem cell transplant for acute lymphoblastic leukemia, so the T cells may come from the graft donor. The rearrangement links TRBV19 to TRBJ2-1, with 12 positions matching TRBD2. Sequencing was performed on PBMCs, mostly from graft donor cells, taken 360 days after TCRalphabeta/CD19-depleted stem cell transplant. The CDR3 spells CASSTWTSGNAYNEQFF. In nucleotides, the CDR3 is TGTGCCAGTAGCACGTGGACTAGCGGGAATGCCTACAATGAGCAGTTCTTC.